This T cell receptor (beta chain) was captured in a study of PD-L1 blockade in urothelial cancer. This CDR3 has 17 residues. Germline V gene lookup returns CDR1 MRHNA and CDR2 SNTAGT. The ends lost 6 bases at V and 6 bases at J; junction bases unmatched: 10. Sequencing used immunoSEQ multiplex PCR; TCRdb keeps in-frame clones, though not all of them. The sample yields tens of thousands of clones, roughly 82% seen once. The rearrangement uses TRBV6-4 and TRBJ2-1; 14 nucleotides agree with TRBD2. This sequence was found in a man between 65 and 85 years old with urothelial cancer. Sequences were derived from PBMCs, sampled around atezolizumab (anti-PD-L1) treatment. The CDR3, as DNA: TGTGCCAGCAGCAAGGGACTAGCGGGGGCCGGTGGCAATGAGCAGTTCTTC. Protein: CASSKGLAGAGGNEQFF.